This T cell receptor beta chain was found in a study of cytomegalovirus exposure and HLA in healthy donors. Background on the study: Unique TCR beta sequences numbering 95 million to 130 million came from 150 million to 200 million T cells in an earlier analysis.

Germline assignment: CDR1 MNHNS and CDR2 SASEGT. The CDR3 length is 15 residues. The ends lost 5 bases at V and 1 base at J; junction bases unmatched: 2. With 60 Vbeta and 13 Jbeta primers, the PCR was carried out. Here immunoSEQ multiplex PCR was the method, and the copy in TCRdb shows in-frame clones only, minus some. The sample lists 200,000 to 250,000 clones, about 89% occurring once. This sequence joins TRBV6-1 and TRBJ2-3, with 11 bases matching TRBD2. The material sequenced was PBMCs. The source of this sequence is a woman in her late teens or twenties in good health and CMV-seronegative. The CDR3 region has the DNA TGTGCCAGCAGTTTACTAGCGGGGGGCACAGATACGCAGTATTTT. It encodes CASSLLAGGTDTQYF.